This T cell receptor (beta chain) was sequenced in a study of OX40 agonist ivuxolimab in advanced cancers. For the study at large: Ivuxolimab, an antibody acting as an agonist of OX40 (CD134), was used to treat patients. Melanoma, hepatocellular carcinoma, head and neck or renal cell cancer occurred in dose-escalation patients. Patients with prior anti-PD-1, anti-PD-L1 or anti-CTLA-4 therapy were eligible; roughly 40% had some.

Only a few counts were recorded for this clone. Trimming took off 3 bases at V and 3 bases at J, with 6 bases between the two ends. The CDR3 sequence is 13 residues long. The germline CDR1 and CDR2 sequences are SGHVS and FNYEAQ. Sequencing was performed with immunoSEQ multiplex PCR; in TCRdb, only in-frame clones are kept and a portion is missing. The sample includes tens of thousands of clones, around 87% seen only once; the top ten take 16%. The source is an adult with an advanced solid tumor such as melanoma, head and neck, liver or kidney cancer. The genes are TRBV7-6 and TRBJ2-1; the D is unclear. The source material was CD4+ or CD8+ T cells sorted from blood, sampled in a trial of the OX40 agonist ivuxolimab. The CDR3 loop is CASSLTIYNEQFF. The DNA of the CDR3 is TGTGCCAGCAGCTTGACAATCTACAATGAGCAGTTCTTC.